This entry features one T cell receptor beta chain sequence. Its antigen is unknown. Use of 60 Vbeta and 13 Jbeta primers characterized the PCR. In the study's own analysis: Later, 65 million to 85 million unique TCR beta chains were counted in an analysis, and around 11 million of them were shared. Clones were read by immunoSEQ multiplex PCR, and TCRdb kept only the in-frame ones, dropping some. V, J and clone size reflect that table, while D and trimming were determined from the DNA. The sample holds over 150,000 clones, around four fifths seen once. The length of the CDR3 is 14 residues. Germline V CDR1 and CDR2: MNHEY, SVGAGI. J lost 6 bases, V lost 3 bases, and 7 bases had no gene match. These data come from a study of cytomegalovirus exposure and HLA in healthy donors. General study points: Of the V segments, some could not be distinguished, including TRBV6-2 and TRBV6-3, and were excluded. Equally common other TCR beta chains were less clonally expanded than HLA-associated ones, a later analysis found. The authors later found most CMV-associated TCR beta chains appeared HLA-restricted.

The TCR originated in a woman aged 50 to 60 in good health and CMV-seronegative. The genes are TRBV6-5 and TRBJ1-2; 7 nucleotides align to TRBD1. Source material: PBMCs. CDR3 nucleotides: TGTGCCAGCAGTTATTCCACAGGGGAGGATGGCTACACCTTC. This gives the protein CASSYSTGEDGYTF.